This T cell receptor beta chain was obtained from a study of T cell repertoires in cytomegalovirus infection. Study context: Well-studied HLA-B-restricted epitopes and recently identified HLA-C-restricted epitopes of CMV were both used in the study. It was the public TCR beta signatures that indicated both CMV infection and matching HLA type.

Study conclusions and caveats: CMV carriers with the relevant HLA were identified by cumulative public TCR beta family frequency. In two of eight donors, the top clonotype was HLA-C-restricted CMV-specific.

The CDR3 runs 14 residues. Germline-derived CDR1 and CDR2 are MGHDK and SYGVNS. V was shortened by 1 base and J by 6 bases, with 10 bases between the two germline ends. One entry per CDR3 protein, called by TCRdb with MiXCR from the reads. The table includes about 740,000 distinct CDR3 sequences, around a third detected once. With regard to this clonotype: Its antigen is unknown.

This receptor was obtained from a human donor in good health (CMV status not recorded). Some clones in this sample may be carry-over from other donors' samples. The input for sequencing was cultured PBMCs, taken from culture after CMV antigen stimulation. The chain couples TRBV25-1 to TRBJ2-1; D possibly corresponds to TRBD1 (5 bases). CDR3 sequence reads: CASSEWPRANEQFF. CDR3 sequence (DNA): TGTGCCAGCAGTGAATGGCCCAGGGCCAATGAGCAGTTCTTC.